Each of the 7 T cell receptor beta chains below was sequenced from the same sample in a study of T cells in lung cancer brain metastases. Clones were sequenced by immunoSEQ multiplex PCR, and TCRdb holds only the in-frame ones, with some missing. The sample contains about 6,700 clones, roughly 89% of which appear only once. The sequencing sample was made of tumor tissue from the primary lung tumor. The receptors come from a man aged 50 or older with non-small cell lung cancer.

The chain recombines TRBV30 with TRBJ1-6, with D tentatively TRBD1 (5 bases). Trimming pared 1 base from V and 13 bases from J, leaving 17 bases between. Germline V lookup: CDR1 GTSNPN, CDR2 SVGIG (reference sequence). The CDR3 consists of 14 residues. This chain's CDR3 is CAWSATVASGPLHF. The CDR3 DNA reads as TGTGCCTGGAGTGCGACAGTAGCATCGGGGCCCCTCCACTTT. Together with reference TRBV30 and TRBJ1-6, the CDR3 gives the full variable domain: SQTIHQWPATLVQPVGSPLSLECTVEGTSNPNLYWYRQAAGRGLQLLFYSVGIGQISSEVPQNLSASRPQDRQFILSSKKLLLSDSGFYLCAWSATVASGPLHFGNGTRLTVT.

As to this clone: A read error is likely here: a far larger clone is one base away. This same CDR3 is encoded by further DNA sequences in the sample. The rearrangement uses TRBV7-2 and TRBJ2-5; D unresolved. This CDR3 spans 13 amino acids. The V gene's germline CDR1 is SGHTA and CDR2 FQGNSA. The CDR3 DNA reads as TGTGCCAGCAGCTACATCAGGCAAGAAACCCAGTACTTC. This codes for CASSYIRQETQYF. Supplemented by reference TRBV7-2 and TRBJ2-5, the full variable domain reads GAGVSQSPSNKVTEKGKDVELRCDPISGHTALYWYRQSLGQGLEFLIYFQGNSAPDKSGLPSDRFSAERTGGSVSTLTIQRTQQEDSAVYLCASSYIRQETQYFGPGTRLLVL.

V is TRBV13 and J is TRBJ2-7; unclear D gene. The CDR3 has 13 residues. V was shortened by 5 bases and J by 4 bases, with 12 bases between the two germline ends. The germline V gene encodes CDR1 PRHDT and CDR2 FYEKMQ (reference sequence). The chain's CDR3 is CASSMHGDYEQYF. The CDR3 DNA follows: TGTGCCAGCAGCATGCATGGAGATTACGAGCAGTACTTC.

The chain links TRBV5-1 to TRBJ1-1, with 8 bases matching TRBD1. The CDR3 runs 13 residues. V trimming: 4 bases; J trimming: 7 bases; junction bases outside the gene matches: 6. Per the germline V gene, CDR1 is SGHRS and CDR2 is YFSETQ. The CDR3: CASSAGGEGEAFF. The CDR3 DNA reads as TGCGCCAGCAGCGCAGGGGGCGAGGGTGAAGCTTTCTTT.

V and J are TRBV19 and TRBJ1-1; D may be TRBD1 (5 bases). The ends were cut back, 5 bases at V and 0 bases at J, with 10 bases in the middle. Per germline, CDR1 LNHDA and CDR2 SQIVND (reference sequence). The CDR3 covers 14 residues. In DNA form, the CDR3 reads TGTGCCAGTAGTCGCCAGGGCCTGAACACTGAAGCTTTCTTT. Amino acid sequence: CASSRQGLNTEAFF.

This chain's CDR3 is CASSPPGPQETQYF. DNA for the CDR3: TGTGCCAGCTCACCACCGGGTCCCCAAGAGACCCAGTACTTC. The chain is built from TRBV18 and TRBJ2-5; no definite D call. Germline values: CDR1 KGHSH, CDR2 LQKENI. The CDR3 consists of 14 residues. With 0 bases removed from V and 1 base from J, the gap between germline ends came to 6 bases.

The genes are TRBV10-3 and TRBJ1-2, with 7 bases lining up with TRBD1. This CDR3 contains 14 residues. In germline, CDR1 is ENHRY, CDR2 SYGVKD. With 4 bases clipped from V and 8 bases from J, the junction kept 10 bases outside the gene matches. For the CDR3, the DNA is TGTGCCATCAGTGGTCTCCGGGACAGCCAAGGCTACACCTTC. Translated, it gives CAISGLRDSQGYTF.